The count of the clone carrying this T cell receptor beta chain is one. As yet, its antigen is unknown. These data belong to a study of cytomegalovirus exposure and HLA in healthy donors. PCR used 60 Vbeta primers and 13 Jbeta primers. Repertoires were generated with immunoSEQ multiplex PCR, while TCRdb's copy carries only in-frame clones and drops some. This table has 100,000 to 150,000 clones, about three quarters appearing once. Study observations and caveats: In terms of immune exposure information, only CMV serostatus was available.

The CDR3 is made up of 16 amino acids. From germline, CDR1 is SGHRS and CDR2 YFSETQ. Germline trimming cut 0 bases from V and 5 bases from J; bases unmatched to any gene: 7. This chain links TRBV5-1 with TRBJ2-2, with 7 bases identical to TRBD1. The source of this sequence is a woman aged 18-29 years in good health and CMV-seronegative. Sequencing was carried out using PBMCs. CDR3 nucleotide sequence: TGCGCCAGCAGCTTGGGCTTTACAGGGGTAACCGGGGAGCTGTTTTTT. It is translated as CASSLGFTGVTGELFF.